The clone carrying this T cell receptor beta chain was detected many times. These data come from a study of T cells in Graves' hyperthyroidism and ophthalmopathy. It was RNA transcripts that yielded the amplified TCR beta CDR3 regions. Using the HTBI primer set, a first-round RT-PCR was run on the TCR CDR3. A single record per CDR3 protein comes from TCRdb applying MiXCR to the multiplex PCR reads. The sample records about 290,000 distinct CDR3 sequences, approximately 13% being singletons. V gave up 4 bases and J gave up 3 bases; unmatched junction bases: 8. CDR3 length: 15 residues. The germline CDR1 and CDR2 sequences are SGHRS and YFSETQ.

This chain connects TRBV5-1 to TRBJ1-2; TRBD1 agrees at 8 bases. The TCR sequence derives from a woman in her thirties or forties with Graves' hyperthyroidism. Sequences were obtained from blood. The CDR3 region has the DNA TGCGCCAGCAGCCGCACCCCAGGGGGCGACTATGGCTACACCTTC. This translates into CASSRTPGGDYGYTF.